A selection of T cell receptor beta chains follows, all from one sample in a study of spatial heterogeneity in lung cancer. TCRdb re-analysed the 5' RACE reads in MiXCR, keeping a single row per CDR3 protein. The sample shows around 110,000 distinct CDR3 sequences, 9% to 15% of them seen only once. The source material was PBMCs, sampled at follow-up. These TCRs come from a male donor with early-stage non-small cell lung cancer. Each CDR3 is given with its conserved first and last residue. A D gene is named only where the DNA matches it firmly. Rows may omit the clone size; those that give it use once, few, many or a size class.

>many|NA|TRBJ1-3|TRBV29-1
TGCAGCGTTGTCTCATACTCTGGAAACACCATATATTTT
CSVVSYSGNTIYF
>NA|NA|TRBJ2-6|TRBV10-3
TGTGCCATCCGTGGGGCCAACGTCCTGACTTTC
CAIRGANVLTF
>NA|TRBD1|TRBJ2-1|TRBV19
TGTGCCACCCAAACCTTGGACAGGGCCCATGAGCAGTTCTTC
CATQTLDRAHEQFF
>many|TRBD2|TRBJ2-3|TRBV6-2/TRBV6-3
TGTGCCAGCAGCTGGACTAGCATGTCTACGCAGTATTTT
CASSWTSMSTQYF
>few|NA|TRBJ2-1|TRBV3-1
TGTGCCAGCAGCCAATCCGGTGAGCAGTTCTTC
CASSQSGEQFF
>NA|NA|TRBJ2-2|TRBV7-3
TGTGCCAGCAGCTACGGGTCCCCGGGCACCGGGGAGCTGTTTTTT
CASSYGSPGTGELFF
>few|NA|TRBJ1-1|TRBV12-5
TGTGCTAGTGCCCGGGGGGGCCAGGGCGACACTGAAGCTTTCTTT
CASARGGQGDTEAFF
>many|TRBD1|TRBJ1-1|TRBV29-1
TGCAGCGTCGCCGGACAGGGGGTAGAAGCTTTCTTT
CSVAGQGVEAFF
>NA|NA|TRBJ2-7|TRBV12-3/TRBV12-4
TGTGCCAGCAGGCTGGACAGCTCCTACGAGCAGTACTTC
CASRLDSSYEQYF
>NA|TRBD1|TRBJ1-5|TRBV3-1
TGTGCCAGCAGCCTGGGACAGGGTCATCAGCCCCAGCATTTT
CASSLGQGHQPQHF
>few|TRBD1|TRBJ2-5|TRBV5-1
TGCGCCAGCAGCTTGAGGCCCGGGGACAGGGGGCAAGAGACCCAGTACTTC
CASSLRPGDRGQETQYF
>NA|TRBD1|TRBJ1-6|TRBV5-1
TGCGCCAGCAGCTTGGCCGGGACAGCGTCACCCCTCCACTTT
CASSLAGTASPLHF
>NA|NA|TRBJ2-5|TRBV5-1
TGCGCCAGCAGCTTGGATCAGGGACCCAAGGAGACCCAGTACTTC
CASSLDQGPKETQYF
>NA|NA|TRBJ1-2|TRBV7-2
TGTGCCAGCAGCTTAGTGATAGGGTCTAACTATGGCTACACCTTC
CASSLVIGSNYGYTF
>few|TRBD1|TRBJ1-1|TRBV28
TGTGCCAGCTCACAGGGGAGCACTGAAGCTTTCTTT
CASSQGSTEAFF
>many|NA|TRBJ2-1|TRBV19
TGTGCCAGTAGTATCGGGACTTTAAATGAGCAGTTCTTC
CASSIGTLNEQFF
>NA|TRBD2|TRBJ2-1|TRBV24-1
TGTGCCACCAGTGCCCGGGCTAGCGGAGGATACAATGAGCAGTTCTTC
CATSARASGGYNEQFF
>many|TRBD1|TRBJ2-7|TRBV2
TGTGCCAGCAGTGTAGGGGGCCCCTACGAGCAGTACTTC
CASSVGGPYEQYF
>few|NA|TRBJ2-5|TRBV6-5
TGTGCCAGCAGTTTCGGACAGACGAGGGCCCAAGAGACCCAGTACTTC
CASSFGQTRAQETQYF
>NA|NA|TRBJ2-7|TRBV27
TGTGCCAGCAGTCAGGGTTTGCCCTACGAGCAGTACTTC
CASSQGLPYEQYF
>many|TRBD1|TRBJ1-5|TRBV19
TGTGCCAGTAGTGTCAGGACAGGGGAGGGCAATCAGCCCCAGCATTTT
CASSVRTGEGNQPQHF
>many|NA|TRBJ1-3|TRBV10-1
TGCGCCAGCAGTGAGTGCGGCAGCTCTGGAAACACCATATATTTT
CASSECGSSGNTIYF
>few|TRBD1|TRBJ2-1|TRBV7-9
TGTGCCAGCAGGTCGGGACAGGGACATCACAATGAGCAGTTCTTC
CASRSGQGHHNEQFF
>NA|NA|TRBJ2-5|TRBV28
TGTGCCAGCAGGAGTTATGCAGGGGTTAGTCGGGAGACCCAGTACTTC
CASRSYAGVSRETQYF
>few|NA|TRBJ1-5|TRBV19
TGTGCCAGTAAACTTCATCATAGGGATAGCAATCAGCCCCAGCATTTT
CASKLHHRDSNQPQHF
>many|TRBD1|TRBJ1-1|TRBV5-4
TGTGCCAGCAGTTTCCCGACAGGGGGCATGAACACTGAAGCTTTCTTT
CASSFPTGGMNTEAFF
>few|TRBD1|TRBJ1-4|TRBV5-1
TGCGCCAGCAGCCGCAGGGGGCACGGTGAAAAACTGTTTTTT
CASSRRGHGEKLFF
>few|NA|TRBJ1-1|TRBV28
TGTGCCAGCAGTAGGGGCGATATGAACACTGAAGCTTTCTTT
CASSRGDMNTEAFF
>few|TRBD1|TRBJ1-1|TRBV7-2
TGTGCCAGCAGGCAGGGGGCACTGAACACTGAAGCTTTCTTT
CASRQGALNTEAFF
>few|NA|TRBJ1-6|TRBV6-2/TRBV6-3
TGTGCCAGCAGCGAAACTCGGACACCCCTCCACTTT
CASSETRTPLHF
>NA|TRBD1|TRBJ2-7|TRBV30
TGTGCCTGGAGTCTAGGGGGCGGTGTCTACGAGCAGTACTTC
CAWSLGGGVYEQYF
>few|TRBD1|TRBJ2-2|TRBV12-3/TRBV12-4
TGTGCCAGCAGTCCCGACAGGGTACCCGGGGAGCTGTTTTTT
CASSPDRVPGELFF
>few|TRBD1|TRBJ1-1|TRBV29-1
TGCAGCGTTGGAGGACAGGGGACAAGGAGGACTGAAGCTTTCTTT
CSVGGQGTRRTEAFF
>NA|NA|TRBJ2-7|TRBV5-4
TGTGCCAGCAGCTTGGAAGGCAGCAGCTCCTACGAGCAGTACTTC
CASSLEGSSSYEQYF
>few|TRBD2|TRBJ2-5|TRBV9
TGTGCCAGCAGCGTAGATAGCGGGGGTCTTCAAGAGACCCAGTACTTC
CASSVDSGGLQETQYF
>many|NA|TRBJ1-2|TRBV7-2
TGTGCCAGCAGCTTAGGGCAGGGTTCCTATGGCTACACCTTC
CASSLGQGSYGYTF
>NA|TRBD1|TRBJ1-6|TRBV7-3
TGTGCCAGCAGCCCGGGACAGGGGAGGCATTCACCCCTCCACTTT
CASSPGQGRHSPLHF
>many|NA|TRBJ1-1|TRBV15
TGTGCCACCAGCAGTCAGGGTTGGACTGAAGCTTTCTTT
CATSSQGWTEAFF